These 32 T cell receptor beta chains came from one sample sequenced in a study of human T cells and chemical hapten exposure. Time point given: patch test 3, about 24 weeks after DPC sensitization. Treatment noted: therapeutic diphenylcyclopropenone sensitization with weekly scalp DPC. Using its own MiXCR run on the RACE reads, TCRdb lists one record per CDR3 protein. This repertoire shows over 70,000 distinct CDR3 sequences, 11% found once; its top ten account for 1.1%. The source was whole blood, collected in connection with sensitization to the hapten diphenylcyclopropenone (DPC). Receptors were obtained from a woman under 40 with alopecia areata. Some clones in this sample may be carry-over from other donors' samples.

The chain joins TRBV4-1 to TRBJ2-5; 8 bases are a match to TRBD1. This CDR3 spans 16 amino acids. The germline V gene encodes CDR1 MGHRA and CDR2 YSYEKL. V was pared by 1 base and J by 4 bases, with 8 bases of the junction left unmatched. The CDR3 protein is CASSQGVTGVGETQYF. The CDR3 DNA reads as TGCGCCAGCAGCCAAGGTGTGACAGGGGTTGGAGAGACCCAGTACTTC.

The chain is built from TRBV30 and TRBJ2-5; 7 nucleotides agree with TRBD2. Germline-derived CDR1 and CDR2 are GTSNPN and SVGIG (reference sequence). CDR3 size: 14 residues. V trimming: 8 bases; J trimming: 4 bases; junction bases outside the gene matches: 13. CDR3 amino acids: CAGGLGGVPETQYF. In DNA, the CDR3 is TGTGCCGGCGGCCTGGGGGGGGTACCAGAGACCCAGTACTTC. Based on the CDR3 plus reference TRBV30 and TRBJ2-5, the full variable domain is SQTIHQWPATLVQPVGSPLSLECTVEGTSNPNLYWYRQAAGRGLQLLFYSVGIGQISSEVPQNLSASRPQDRQFILSSKKLLLSDSGFYLCAGGLGGVPETQYFGPGTRLLVL.

This clonotype was observed a handful of times. This chain links TRBV7-9 with TRBJ1-1; TRBD1 is a possible D gene (5 bases). Germline V gene lookup returns CDR1 SEHNR and CDR2 FQNEAQ (reference sequence). V dropped 11 bases and J dropped 1 base, with 23 bases sitting between them. The CDR3 has 16 amino acids. The CDR3 sequence: CAGTEGYGRRNTEAFF. The CDR3, as DNA: TGTGCCGGGACGGAAGGATATGGCAGGCGGAACACTGAAGCTTTCTTT.

Of note for this clonotype: A much more abundant neighbour one base away suggests this may be a read error. J is TRBJ2-1 and V is TRBV7-9, with no clear D. Germline assignment: CDR1 SEHNR and CDR2 FQNEAQ (reference sequence). CDR3 length: 12 residues. This CDR3 reads CASSINIDEHFF. The CDR3 DNA is TGTGCCAGCAGCATCAATATCGATGAGCACTTCTTC.

This clonotype turned up a few times. V gene TRBV12-3 or TRBV12-4 combines with J gene TRBJ1-5; 8 bases are a match to TRBD1. Trimming cost V 5 bases and J 1 base; bases outside gene matches: 7. This CDR3 is 16 amino acids long. As DNA, the CDR3 is TGTGCCAGCAGTCTAGGACAGGGTGTAAGCAATCAGCCCCAGCATTTT. This translates into CASSLGQGVSNQPQHF.

In this sample, this clonotype turned up a few times. The CDR3 region has the DNA TGCGCCAGCAGCTTCGAGGGGAGGACTGAAGCTTTCTTT. This translates into CASSFEGRTEAFF. The chain carries TRBV5-1 and TRBJ1-1; TRBD1 is a possible D gene (5 bases). This CDR3 region has 13 residues. In germline, CDR1 is SGHRS, CDR2 YFSETQ. V was pared by 2 bases and J by 5 bases, with 10 bases between.

This clonotype was counted at least ten times. The chain joins TRBV7-2 to TRBJ2-1; D is possibly TRBD2 (6 bases). Germline CDR1 SGHTA, CDR2 FQGNSA. Trimming cost V 6 bases and J 10 bases, with 10 bases left between them. There are 11 residues in the CDR3. For the CDR3, the DNA is TGTGCCAGCAGTCCGGGAGTCGAGCAGTTCTTC. Translating it yields CASSPGVEQFF.

There are a few counts of this clonotype. J is TRBJ2-3 and V is TRBV7-2; D not resolved. Germline V gives CDR1 SGHTA, CDR2 FQGNSA. This CDR3 region has 12 residues. V was shortened by 5 bases and J by 2 bases, with 5 bases between the two germline ends. CDR3 sequence: CASSHFTDTQYF. CDR3 in DNA: TGTGCCAGCAGCCATTTCACAGATACGCAGTATTTT.

This clonotype has a handful of counts. The rearrangement uses TRBV28 and TRBJ2-2; D uncertain. V lost 7 bases to trimming and J lost 6 bases, with 9 bases between them. This CDR3 spans 12 amino acids. Germline values: CDR1 MDHEN, CDR2 SYDVKM. The CDR3 region is CASTSTAGELFF. CDR3 sequence (DNA): TGTGCCAGCACTTCTACCGCCGGGGAGCTGTTTTTT.

This clonotype was seen only a few times. The genes are TRBV6-1 and TRBJ2-5, with 14 bases identical to TRBD2. Germline trimming cut 5 bases from V and 4 bases from J; bases unmatched to any gene: 9. The CDR3 consists of 17 residues. Germline V gene data show CDR1 as MNHNS and CDR2 as SASEGT. The CDR3 DNA is TGTGCCAGCAGTTTCGGTGGGGGACTAGCGGGAGCAGAGACCCAGTACTTC. Translation: CASSFGGGLAGAETQYF.

The chain uses TRBV29-1 and TRBJ2-5; D is perhaps TRBD1 (6 bases). Germline-derived CDR1 and CDR2 are SQVTM and ANQGSEA. Trimming removed 1 base from V and 5 bases from J, with 11 bases in between. The CDR3 is 13 residues long. This CDR3 is CSVEGTAPETQYF. The DNA of the CDR3 is TGCAGCGTTGAAGGGACAGCTCCTGAGACCCAGTACTTC. The variable domain in full, with the rest retrieved from reference TRBV29-1 and TRBJ2-5, is SAVISQKPSRDICQRGTSLTIQCQVDSQVTMMFWYRQQPGQSLTLIATANQGSEATYESGFVIDKFPISRPNLTFSTLTVSNMSPEDSSIYLCSVEGTAPETQYFGPGTRLLVL.

This clonotype was recorded many times. The chain joins TRBV7-2 to TRBJ2-6; 8 bases fit TRBD2. Germline CDR1 reads SGHTA; CDR2 reads FQGNSA. This CDR3 comprises 16 residues. Germline trimming cut 2 bases from V and 0 bases from J; bases unmatched to any gene: 0. The CDR3: CASSLSGSSGANVLTF. The CDR3 DNA reads as TGTGCCAGCAGCTTAAGCGGGAGCTCTGGGGCCAACGTCCTGACTTTC.

This clonotype was observed a handful of times. At one end, the junction sequence differs from germline, possibly due to a read error. The chain uses TRBV6-6 and TRBJ2-7; 9 bases are a match to TRBD1. Germline lookup yields CDR1 MNHNY and CDR2 SVGAGI (reference sequence). The CDR3 has 15 residues. The DNA of the CDR3 is TGTGCCAGCAGTCACTCCCGGGACAGGGTCTACGAGCAGTACTTC. It translates to CASSHSRDRVYEQYF.

This clonotype showed up many times. The chain joins TRBV20-1 to TRBJ2-2, with 10 bases that match TRBD1. The ends lost 3 bases at V and 4 bases at J; junction bases unmatched: 5. There are 15 residues in the CDR3. CDR1 is DFQATT and CDR2 is SNEGSKA in the germline V gene (reference sequence). Here the CDR3 reads CSASPGTGVTGELFF. DNA for the CDR3: TGCAGTGCTAGTCCCGGGACAGGGGTCACCGGGGAGCTGTTTTTT.

This clonotype appeared a few times. The gene calls are TRBV9 and TRBJ1-3, with D unclear. Germline-derived CDR1 and CDR2 are SGDLS and YYNGEE. The V end lost 3 bases, the J end lost 4 bases, and 11 bases lay between the germline ends. CDR3 length: 14 residues. CDR3 amino acids: CASSARRKGNTIYF. The CDR3 DNA sequence: TGTGCCAGCAGCGCCCGACGGAAAGGAAACACCATATATTTT.

This clonotype was counted a few times. This rearrangement joins TRBV7-2 to TRBJ2-1, with 15 bases that match TRBD2. The CDR3 sequence is 20 residues long. The germline CDR1 and CDR2 sequences are SGHTA and FQGNSA. V was pared by 1 base and J by 5 bases, with 12 bases of the junction left unmatched. In DNA form, the CDR3 reads TGTGCCAGCAGCTTAGTCTGGACTAGCGGGAGGGCCGCGTTCAACAATGAGCAGTTCTTC. Residues: CASSLVWTSGRAAFNNEQFF.

This clonotype was picked up a small number of times. This chain connects TRBV7-8 to TRBJ2-7, with TRBD1 matching over 7 bases. Germline V gene lookup returns CDR1 SGHVS and CDR2 FQNEAQ. This CDR3 contains 16 residues. V trimming: 2 bases; J trimming: 5 bases; junction bases outside the gene matches: 12. In DNA form, the CDR3 reads TGTGCCAGCAGCTTAACGGGTTTGACAGGGCTCGACGAGCAGTACGTC. Translating gives CASSLTGLTGLDEQYV.

The chain uses TRBV28 and TRBJ1-1; no reliable D call. This CDR3 has 10 amino acids. Germline values: CDR1 MDHEN, CDR2 SYDVKM. Trimming stripped 8 bases from V and 8 bases from J, with 9 bases between. The DNA for the CDR3 is TGTGCCAGCGCCCATAAAGAAGCTTTCTTT. Translating gives CASAHKEAFF.

The table lists this clonotype with a few counts. The V and J genes are TRBV12-3 or TRBV12-4 and TRBJ2-5; possibly TRBD1 or TRBD2 for D (6 bases each). V was shortened by 8 bases and J by 7 bases, with 17 bases between the two germline ends. The CDR3 length is 13 residues. This CDR3 reads CASRGGLLRTQYF. The CDR3 DNA sequence: TGTGCCAGCCGAGGGGGGCTATTAAGGACCCAGTACTTC.

Remarks on this clonotype: A much larger clone differs from this one at a single base, so this may be a read error. The chain uses TRBV7-3 and TRBJ2-1; 10 nucleotides agree with TRBD1. Losses at the gene ends were 4 bases for V and 8 bases for J; bases not matched to a gene: 14. Germline values: CDR1 SGHTA, CDR2 FQGTGA. This CDR3 is built from 17 residues. CDR3 amino acids: CASSYGQGESREDEQFF. CDR3 nucleotide sequence: TGTGCCAGCAGCTATGGACAGGGGGAGTCCCGGGAGGATGAGCAGTTCTTC. The full variable domain, its missing parts supplied by reference TRBV7-3 and TRBJ2-1, is GAGVSQTPSNKVTEKGKYVELRCDPISGHTALYWYRQSLGQGPEFLIYFQGTGAADDSGLPNDRFFAVRPEGSVSTLKIQRTERGDSAVYLCASSYGQGESREDEQFFGPGTRLTVL.

This clonotype was recorded many times. The CDR3 coding sequence is TGTGCCAGCAGACTTGGCTACGAGCAGTACTTC. The encoded protein is CASRLGYEQYF. The chain links TRBV28 to TRBJ2-7, with unresolved D. In germline, CDR1 is MDHEN, CDR2 SYDVKM. There are 11 residues in the CDR3. The V end was cut by 6 bases, the J end by 3 bases, with 6 bases between.

The chain links TRBV6-5 to TRBJ2-1, with 9 bases that match TRBD2. The CDR3 contains 16 residues. J was trimmed by 8 bases and V by 0 bases; bases with no gene match: 8. CDR1 is MNHEY and CDR2 is SVGAGI in the germline V gene. The CDR3 DNA reads TGTGCCAGCAGTTACTCTTTCCGGCGGGGGGGCTATGAGCAGTTCTTC. Protein sequence: CASSYSFRRGGYEQFF.

CDR3 sequence (DNA): TGTGCCAGCAGTCTACGGACATCCTACTATGGCTACACCTTC. Amino acids: CASSLRTSYYGYTF. The chain combines TRBV6-2 or TRBV6-3 with TRBJ1-2, with D perhaps TRBD1 (5 bases). CDR3 length: 14 residues. Germline lookup yields CDR1 MNHEY and CDR2 SVGEGT. V was clipped by 5 bases and J by 3 bases, with 13 bases between them.

The rearrangement uses TRBV5-1 and TRBJ2-5; D gene ambiguous. From germline, CDR1 is SGHRS and CDR2 YFSETQ. V was cut by 4 bases and J by 7 bases, with 17 bases left in between. The CDR3 contains 14 residues. The chain's CDR3 is CASSVDSPGGTQYF. CDR3 nucleotides: TGCGCCAGCAGCGTCGACTCCCCGGGTGGGACCCAGTACTTC.

This clonotype showed up many times. The rearrangement links TRBV5-1 to TRBJ2-1, with 7 bases identical to TRBD2. The CDR3 consists of 17 residues. V shed 4 bases, J shed 4 bases, and the junction held 14 bases outside the gene matches. CDR1 is SGHRS and CDR2 is YFSETQ in the germline V gene. DNA of the CDR3: TGCGCCAGCAGCCCGGGGTCGGTGGCTAGCGGTTACAATGAGCAGTTCTTC. Encoded protein: CASSPGSVASGYNEQFF.

The genes are TRBV2 and TRBJ2-1, with 8 bases matching TRBD2. V trimming: 11 bases; J trimming: 8 bases; junction bases outside the gene matches: 8. Germline V lookup: CDR1 SNHLY, CDR2 FYNNEI. This CDR3 comprises 12 residues. The CDR3 nucleotides read TGTGCCGGCGGGACTAGATCGGATGAGCAGTTCTTC. Amino acid sequence: CAGGTRSDEQFF. The whole variable domain, remainder taken from reference TRBV2 and TRBJ2-1, is EPEVTQTPSHQVTQMGQEVILRCVPISNHLYFYWYRQILGQKVEFLVSFYNNEISEKSEIFDDQFSVERPDGSNFTLKIRSTKLEDSAMYFCAGGTRSDEQFFGPGTRLTVL.

This clonotype showed up just a few times. The chain combines TRBV3-1 with TRBJ2-2, with 7 nucleotides matching TRBD1. The J segment lost 1 base and the V segment lost 11 bases, leaving 4 bases of the junction unmatched. The CDR3 length is 13 residues. The germline V gene has CDR1 LGHDT and CDR2 YNNKEL (reference sequence). The CDR3 reads CAVGQVNTGELFF. In DNA, the CDR3 is TGTGCCGTCGGACAGGTGAACACCGGGGAGCTGTTTTTT.

In its sample, this clonotype was seen many times. V and J are TRBV19 and TRBJ2-7; 12 positions agree with TRBD2. This CDR3 comprises 18 residues. Germline V gene data show CDR1 as LNHDA and CDR2 as SQIVND (reference sequence). J lost 6 bases, V lost 0 bases, and 12 bases had no gene match. CDR3 in amino acids: CASSIDPTRLAGESEQYF. As DNA, the CDR3 is TGTGCCAGTAGTATAGATCCAACTCGACTAGCGGGAGAATCCGAGCAGTACTTC.

This clonotype was picked up many times. The V call is TRBV11-2, the J call TRBJ1-1; D uncertain. The CDR3 length is 13 residues. Trimming pared 5 bases from V and 0 bases from J, leaving 7 bases between. Germline V gives CDR1 SGHAT, CDR2 FQNNGV. The CDR3 nucleotides are TGTGCCAGCAGCCGAGAATTGAACACTGAAGCTTTCTTT. It is translated as CASSRELNTEAFF. Together with reference TRBV11-2 and TRBJ1-1, the CDR3 gives the full variable domain: EAGVAQSPRYKIIEKRQSVAFWCNPISGHATLYWYQQILGQGPKLLIQFQNNGVVDDSQLPKDRFSAERLKGVDSTLKIQPAKLEDSAVYLCASSRELNTEAFFGQGTRLTVV.

The rearrangement joins TRBV4-3 to TRBJ1-4, with TRBD1 matching over 7 bases. Looked up from germline, CDR1 is LGHNA and CDR2 is YSLEER. After removal of 5 bases from V and 7 bases from J, the junction contained 16 bases not matched to a gene. The CDR3 covers 17 residues. The chain's CDR3 is CASSRQGYSSRGEKLFF. DNA for the CDR3: TGCGCCAGCAGCAGACAGGGCTACTCCTCTCGGGGTGAAAAACTGTTTTTT.

V is TRBV3-1 and J is TRBJ1-1; TRBD1 matches 9 bases. The CDR3 has 16 residues. Germline lookup yields CDR1 LGHDT and CDR2 YNNKEL (reference sequence). Germline trimming cut 6 bases from V and 5 bases from J; bases unmatched to any gene: 13. CDR3 bases: TGTGCCAGCAGTCACGTCTTTACAGGGGGCGGGACTGAAGCTTTCTTT. It encodes CASSHVFTGGGTEAFF.

The chain carries TRBV10-2 and TRBJ2-5; tentatively, D is TRBD2 (5 bases). Germline CDR1 WSHSY, CDR2 SAAADI. The CDR3 extends over 14 amino acids. With 6 bases removed from V and 2 bases from J, the gap between germline ends came to 13 bases. CDR3 region: CASSATTPQETQYF. The DNA for the CDR3 is TGCGCCAGCAGCGCGACTACACCTCAAGAGACCCAGTACTTC.